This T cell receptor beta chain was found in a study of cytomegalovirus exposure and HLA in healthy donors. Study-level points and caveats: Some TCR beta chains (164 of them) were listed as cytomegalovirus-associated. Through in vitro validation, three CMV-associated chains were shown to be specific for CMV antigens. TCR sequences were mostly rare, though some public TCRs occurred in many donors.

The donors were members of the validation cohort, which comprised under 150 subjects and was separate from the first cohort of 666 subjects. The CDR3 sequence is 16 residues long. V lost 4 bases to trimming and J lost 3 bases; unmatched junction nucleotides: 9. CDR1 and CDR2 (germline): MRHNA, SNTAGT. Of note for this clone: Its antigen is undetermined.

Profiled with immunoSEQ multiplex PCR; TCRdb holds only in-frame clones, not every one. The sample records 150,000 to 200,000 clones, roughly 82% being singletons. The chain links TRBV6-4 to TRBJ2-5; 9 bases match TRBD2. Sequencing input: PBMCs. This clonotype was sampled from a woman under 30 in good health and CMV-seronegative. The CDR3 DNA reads TGTGCCAGCAGTGTCGAGCGGGGGGAAGGAAAAGAGACCCAGTACTTC. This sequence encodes CASSVERGEGKETQYF.